These 16 T cell receptor beta chains share one sample of origin, sequenced in a study of PD-L1 blockade in urothelial cancer. The time point here: peripheral blood 6 weeks after treatment start. Clones were read by immunoSEQ multiplex PCR, and TCRdb kept only the in-frame ones, dropping some. The table has around 69,000 clones, roughly 90% seen once. The input for sequencing was PBMCs, taken around atezolizumab (anti-PD-L1) treatment. Every receptor here comes from a woman over 75 with urothelial cancer.

The V gene is TRBV11-2, the J gene TRBJ2-1, with 12 positions matching TRBD2. Germline-derived CDR1 and CDR2 are SGHAT and FQNNGV. Unmatched junction bases numbered 6, after V lost 5 bases and J lost 7 bases. This CDR3 spans 15 amino acids. CDR3 coding DNA: TGTGCCAGCAGCCGATTCGGACTAGCGGGGAATGAGCAGTTCTTC. Its protein is CASSRFGLAGNEQFF.

The V and J genes are TRBV5-1 and TRBJ2-2; D might be TRBD1 (5 bases). CDR1 and CDR2 (germline): SGHRS, YFSETQ. The length of the CDR3 is 14 residues. V lost 0 bases to trimming and J lost 4 bases, with 7 bases between them. The CDR3 nucleotides are TGCGCCAGCAGCTTGGGGGGCATCACCGGGGAGCTGTTTTTT. Translating gives CASSLGGITGELFF.

The rearrangement links TRBV7-2 to TRBJ1-1; D gene ambiguous. This CDR3 has 12 residues. Trimming took off 1 base at V and 5 bases at J, with 5 bases between the two ends. The V gene's germline CDR1 is SGHTA and CDR2 FQGNSA. The CDR3, as DNA: TGTGCCAGCAGCTTAGGAGTAACTGAAGCTTTCTTT. Translated: CASSLGVTEAFF.

This chain uses TRBV2 with TRBJ2-1; D is possibly TRBD2 (5 bases). Trimming shortened V by 6 bases and J by 13 bases, and 31 bases separated the two germline ends. The CDR3 loop spans 17 amino acids. CDR1 SNHLY and CDR2 FYNNEI come from the germline V gene. CDR3 sequence reads: CASSPPQRQLINVGQFF. CDR3 DNA sequence: TGTGCCAGCAGCCCGCCCCAGCGGCAACTAATTAATGTGGGTCAGTTCTTC.

The CDR3 DNA sequence: TGTGCCAGCAGCTTACGTTTGCATAGCTCTGGGGCCAACGTCCTGACTTTC. It yields the protein CASSLRLHSSGANVLTF. The chain has TRBV7-9 and TRBJ2-6, with D unresolved. This CDR3 comprises 17 residues. The V end was cut by 2 bases, the J end by 0 bases, with 11 bases between. Germline loops: CDR1 SEHNR, CDR2 FQNEAQ (reference sequence).

The chain uses TRBV5-1 and TRBJ2-7; 7 bases match TRBD2. With 5 bases clipped from V and 0 bases from J, the junction kept 11 bases outside the gene matches. Germline CDR1 reads SGHRS; CDR2 reads YFSETQ. There are 16 residues in the CDR3. The DNA for the CDR3 is TGCGCCAGCAGACTGGGGACCGGGACTACCTCCTACGAGCAGTACTTC. Residues: CASRLGTGTTSYEQYF.

The rearrangement joins TRBV6-1 to TRBJ1-3; weak D call: TRBD1 (5 bases). CDR1 and CDR2 from the germline V gene are MNHNS and SASEGT. CDR3 length equals 14 residues. The V gene lost 6 bases and the J gene lost 6 bases, with 15 bases spanning the gap. CDR3 nucleotides: TGTGCCAGCAGGGCCCGGGGGTCTCAAAACACCATATATTTT. Its translation is CASRARGSQNTIYF.

The chain employs TRBV30 and TRBJ2-7; 9 bases fit TRBD1. J lost 4 bases, V lost 3 bases, and 7 bases had no gene match. The V gene's germline CDR1 is GTSNPN and CDR2 SVGIG (reference sequence). The CDR3 consists of 14 residues. The CDR3 DNA reads as TGTGCCTGGAGGACGACAGGGGGAAGTTACGAGCAGTACTTC. The encoded protein is CAWRTTGGSYEQYF.

CDR3 in amino acids: CASSLWGSSGNTIYF. The CDR3 coding sequence is TGTGCCAGCAGTTTATGGGGCAGCTCTGGAAACACCATATATTTT. This chain connects TRBV28 to TRBJ1-3; D ambiguous. Germline V CDR1 and CDR2: MDHEN, SYDVKM. The V and J ends lost 0 bases and 0 bases respectively, with 6 bases between them. The CDR3 has 15 amino acids.

The J gene is TRBJ2-3, the V gene TRBV5-1; D is perhaps TRBD1 (7 bases). Trimming pared 3 bases from V and 2 bases from J, leaving 16 bases between. The CDR3 is 16 residues long. In germline, CDR1 is SGHRS, CDR2 YFSETQ. The CDR3 loop reads CASSYPQGGITDTQYF. Written as DNA, the CDR3 is TGCGCCAGCAGCTACCCCCAGGGGGGAATCACAGATACGCAGTATTTT.

The J gene is TRBJ2-3, the V gene TRBV5-4, with 15 bases lining up with TRBD2. This CDR3 spans 13 amino acids. Germline V gene sequence: CDR1 SGHNT, CDR2 YYREEE (reference sequence). Trimming took 7 bases from V and 8 from J; bases not matched to a gene: 2. The CDR3 bases are TGTGCCAGCGGACTAGCGGGAGGGCTTACGCAGTATTTT. Translating gives CASGLAGGLTQYF.

The chain employs TRBV18 and TRBJ1-1; D is perhaps TRBD1 (6 bases). The germline CDR1 and CDR2 sequences are KGHSH and LQKENI. The CDR3 is 14 amino acids. Trimming removed 2 bases from V and 1 base from J, with 8 bases in between. For the CDR3, the DNA is TGTGCCAGCTCACCAGGACAGCCGAACACTGAAGCTTTCTTT. This codes for CASSPGQPNTEAFF.

J is TRBJ1-1 and V is TRBV5-4, with TRBD1 matching over 7 bases. The CDR3 extends over 15 amino acids. CDR1 is SGHNT, CDR2 YYREEE, per germline (reference sequence). V was clipped by 0 bases and J by 2 bases; unmatched bases: 4. Written as DNA, the CDR3 is TGTGCCAGCAGCTTGGGGACAGGATTTAACACTGAAGCTTTCTTT. Translated, it gives CASSLGTGFNTEAFF. The full variable domain, in which reference TRBV5-4 and TRBJ1-1 provide the parts outside the CDR3, is ETGVTQSPTHLIKTRGQQVTLRCSSQSGHNTVSWYQQALGQGPQFIFQYYREEENGRGNFPPRFSGLQFPNYSSELNVNALELDDSALYLCASSLGTGFNTEAFFGQGTRLTVV.

V is TRBV28 and J is TRBJ1-2, with 8 bases aligning to TRBD1. This CDR3 region has 14 residues. From germline, CDR1 is MDHEN and CDR2 SYDVKM. Trimming cost V 2 bases and J 6 bases; bases outside gene matches: 5. CDR3 residues: CASSLIRGRDGYTF. CDR3 in DNA: TGTGCCAGCAGTTTAATCAGGGGGCGCGATGGCTACACCTTC.

The gene calls are TRBV5-1 and TRBJ2-7, with TRBD1 matching 7 bases. V shed 5 bases, J shed 2 bases, and the junction held 4 bases outside the gene matches. The CDR3 loop spans 13 amino acids. Germline CDR1 SGHRS, CDR2 YFSETQ. The CDR3 sequence is CASRQGTAYEQYF. CDR3 coding DNA: TGCGCCAGCAGACAGGGGACGGCCTACGAGCAGTACTTC.

The chain joins TRBV19 to TRBJ1-5; 7 bases match TRBD1. The CDR3 is made up of 16 amino acids. In germline, CDR1 is LNHDA, CDR2 SQIVND (reference sequence). V dropped 4 bases and J dropped 2; count of bases not matched to a gene: 8. This CDR3 reads CASSSWQGVGNQPQHF. The CDR3 DNA follows: TGTGCCAGTAGTAGCTGGCAGGGGGTTGGCAATCAGCCCCAGCATTTT. Variable domain in full (rest from reference TRBV19 and TRBJ1-5): DGGITQSPKYLFRKEGQNVTLSCEQNLNHDAMYWYRQDPGQGLRLIYYSQIVNDFQKGDIAEGYSVSREKKESFPLTVTSAQKNPTAFYLCASSSWQGVGNQPQHFGDGTRLSIL.